What follows are 10 T cell receptor beta chains derived from one specimen sequenced in a study of blood T cell repertoires in COVID-19. Using immunoSEQ multiplex PCR, the repertoire was profiled, and TCRdb retains in-frame clones only, with some absent. The sample carries around 200,000 clones, around 81% recorded once. The specimen was peripheral blood. Receptor source: a human donor with acute or convalescent COVID-19. The donor label of this sample is uncertain.

This clone appeared a few times. V and J are TRBV5-1 and TRBJ1-1, with D possibly matching TRBD1 (5 bases). Germline CDR1 SGHRS, CDR2 YFSETQ. Trimming pared 2 bases from V and 0 bases from J, leaving 8 bases between. This CDR3 comprises 14 residues. The CDR3 sequence: CASSFGGLNTEAFF. In DNA, the CDR3 is TGCGCCAGCAGCTTCGGGGGACTGAACACTGAAGCTTTCTTT.

V and J are TRBV5-7 and TRBJ1-5; 7 bases line up with TRBD1. TRBV5-7 counts as an open reading frame of uncertain function. The CDR3 is made up of 19 amino acids. V was pared by 2 bases and J by 6 bases, with 20 bases of the junction left unmatched. CDR3 bases: TGTGCCAGCAGCTTAAAATGGTGGGACAGCGAAGACGAGGGTCAGCCCCAGCATTTT. Translating it yields CASSLKWWDSEDEGQPQHF.

In DNA form, the CDR3 reads TGTGCCAGCTCAGAAGAGCGGGGGGGCCGAGAGTTCTTC. Amino acids: CASSEERGGREFF. The chain carries TRBV6-4 and TRBJ2-1, with TRBD2 matching 10 bases. The CDR3 extends over 13 amino acids. Germline lookup yields CDR1 MRHNA and CDR2 SNTAGT. V gave up 8 bases and J gave up 14 bases; unmatched junction bases: 12.

CDR3: CASSLGLAGHTDTQYF. CDR3 coding DNA: TGTGCCAGCAGCTTGGGCCTAGCGGGGCACACAGATACGCAGTATTTT. The gene calls are TRBV7-3 and TRBJ2-3; TRBD2 agrees at 9 bases. Germline V gene lookup returns CDR1 SGHTA and CDR2 FQGTGA. V trimming: 3 bases; J trimming: 2 bases; junction bases outside the gene matches: 6. This CDR3 spans 16 amino acids.

V usage is TRBV5-1 and J usage is TRBJ2-7, with D possibly being TRBD1 (5 bases). V was pared by 0 bases and J by 5 bases, with 18 bases between. This CDR3 is built from 16 residues. CDR1 is SGHRS and CDR2 is YFSETQ in the germline V gene. The CDR3 DNA reads as TGCGCCAGCAGCTTGGCCGAAAAGGGTCAAGGGGACGAGCAGTACTTC. This translates into CASSLAEKGQGDEQYF.

The chain uses TRBV19 and TRBJ1-5; D is unresolved. CDR1 is LNHDA and CDR2 is SQIVND in the germline V gene (reference sequence). This CDR3 is built from 14 residues. Trimming took 3 bases from V and 3 from J, leaving 9 bases between them. CDR3 sequence reads: CASSIGRLNQPQHF. CDR3 DNA sequence: TGTGCCAGTAGTATCGGTCGACTCAATCAGCCCCAGCATTTT.

V gene TRBV19 combines with J gene TRBJ2-7; weak D call: TRBD2 (6 bases). The CDR3 runs 13 residues. Trimming removed 2 bases from V and 6 bases from J, with 11 bases in between. Germline V gene sequence: CDR1 LNHDA, CDR2 SQIVND (reference sequence). Here the CDR3 DNA reads TGTGCCAGTAGTATATTCGGGAGCGGCGAGCAGTACTTC. It specifies CASSIFGSGEQYF.

The chain employs TRBV5-1 and TRBJ2-5; the match to TRBD1 covers 7 bases. Trimming cost V 2 bases and J 3 bases; bases outside gene matches: 10. The V gene's germline CDR1 is SGHRS and CDR2 YFSETQ. The CDR3 totals 16 residues. The CDR3 DNA is TGCGCCAGCAGCTTTAGTCCCGGGACAGATAAAGAGACCCAGTACTTC. Amino acids: CASSFSPGTDKETQYF.

This chain links TRBV30 with TRBJ1-2, with D perhaps matching TRBD1 (5 bases). CDR1 is GTSNPN and CDR2 is SVGIG in the germline V gene (reference sequence). Trimming removed 4 bases from V and 12 bases from J, with 15 bases in between. CDR3 length: 11 residues. The CDR3 reads CAWTPRDFHTF. The DNA of the CDR3 is TGTGCCTGGACCCCCCGGGACTTCCACACCTTC.

This rearrangement joins TRBV11-2 to TRBJ2-7; 7 bases map to TRBD2. Germline CDR1 is SGHAT and CDR2 is FQNNGV. Trimming took 0 bases from V and 3 from J; bases not matched to a gene: 11. This CDR3 spans 17 amino acids. The CDR3 here is CASSLEGWRTRRYEQYF. CDR3 nucleotide sequence: TGTGCCAGCAGCTTAGAGGGGTGGAGGACTAGGCGCTACGAGCAGTACTTC.